This TCR beta chain is drawn from a study of T-cell memory formation after mild COVID-19. TCRdb itself ran the 5' RACE reads through MiXCR, one entry per CDR3 protein. The sample has 400,000 to 450,000 distinct CDR3 sequences, more than 15% seen once; the top ten hold roughly a fifth. The receptor was isolated from a man younger than 35 who had mild COVID-19 (a few samples of this study predate the infection). Cell type and time point are not known. The sequenced sample consisted of PBMCs or a T cell subset sorted from them (not recorded which).

CDR3 amino acids: CSARGALGNQPQHF. DNA of the CDR3: TGCAGTGCTAGAGGTGCTTTGGGCAATCAGCCCCAGCATTTT. The rearrangement links TRBV20-1 to TRBJ1-5, with no clear D. Trimming took 1 base from V and 2 from J, leaving 9 bases between them. This CDR3 spans 14 amino acids. CDR1 DFQATT and CDR2 SNEGSKA come from the germline V gene (reference sequence).